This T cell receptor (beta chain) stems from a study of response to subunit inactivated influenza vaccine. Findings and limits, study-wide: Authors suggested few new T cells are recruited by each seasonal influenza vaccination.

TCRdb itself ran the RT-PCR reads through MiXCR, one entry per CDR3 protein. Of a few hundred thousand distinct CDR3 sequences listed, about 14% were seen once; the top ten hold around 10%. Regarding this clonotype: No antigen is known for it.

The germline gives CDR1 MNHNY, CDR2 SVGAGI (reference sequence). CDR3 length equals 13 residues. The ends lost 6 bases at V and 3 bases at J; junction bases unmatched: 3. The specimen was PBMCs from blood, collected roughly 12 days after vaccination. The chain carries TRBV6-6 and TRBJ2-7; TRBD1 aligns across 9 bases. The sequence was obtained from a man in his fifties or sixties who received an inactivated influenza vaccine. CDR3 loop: CASRGTGNYEQYF. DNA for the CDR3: TGTGCCAGCAGGGGGACAGGGAACTACGAGCAGTACTTC.